This is a list of T cell receptor beta chains from one sample in a study of graft-versus-host responses after intestinal transplantation. TCRdb's copy holds only in-frame clones and misses some; the assay was immunoSEQ multiplex PCR. The sample has fewer than 130,000 clones, roughly 95% seen once. Their antigen targets remain unknown. This specimen was unstimulated CD8+ T cells sorted from spleen or lymph node cells, taken before intestinal transplant. These receptors were collected from a human donor who received an intestinal transplant. Each CDR3 is given with its conserved first and last residue. D genes are given only for firm matches. Clone size is given for some rows only: seen once, a few or many times, or a class if the clone is expanded.

D: TRBD1; size: .; J: TRBJ1-2; V: TRBV5-1; DNA: TGCGCCAGCAGCTCCGGTCAGGGGGCGGATGGCTACACCTTC; CDR3: CASSSGQGADGYTF
D: .; size: once; J: TRBJ2-7; V: TRBV6-5; DNA: TGTGCCAGCAGTTACGTACAGGGACTGAACGAGCAGTACTTC; CDR3: CASSYVQGLNEQYF
D: TRBD2; size: once; J: TRBJ2-7; V: TRBV2; DNA: TGTGCCCCGCGGGGGACTAGCGGGAGCTACGAGCAGTACTTC; CDR3: CAPRGTSGSYEQYF
D: .; size: .; J: TRBJ2-7; V: TRBV4-1; DNA: TGCGCCAGCAGCCTTACTACCCAGGGATACGAGCAGTACTTC; CDR3: CASSLTTQGYEQYF
D: .; size: .; J: TRBJ2-1; V: TRBV27; DNA: TGTGCCAGCAGTTTAGGGCCAGACGGTGAGCAGTTCTTC; CDR3: CASSLGPDGEQFF
D: .; size: .; J: TRBJ2-1; V: TRBV4-1; DNA: TGCGCCAGCAGCGTAACTACCTCCTACAATGAGCAGTTCTTC; CDR3: CASSVTTSYNEQFF
D: .; size: .; J: TRBJ2-1; V: TRBV19; DNA: TGTGCCAGTAGTATGGAGGGATTGTCCTACAATGAGCAGTTCTTC; CDR3: CASSMEGLSYNEQFF
D: .; size: .; J: TRBJ2-7; V: TRBV6-6; DNA: TGTGCCAGCAGTTACTCACACGAGCAGTACTTC; CDR3: CASSYSHEQYF
D: .; size: .; J: TRBJ1-1; V: TRBV11-1; DNA: TGTGCCAGCAGCCCAAGAGGGAGAGCAATGAACACTGAAGCTTTCTTT; CDR3: CASSPRGRAMNTEAFF
D: .; size: .; J: TRBJ1-5; V: TRBV7-2; DNA: TGTGCCAGCAATCAGCCGGGGGGACCCCAGCATTTT; CDR3: CASNQPGGPQHF
D: .; size: .; J: TRBJ2-2; V: TRBV5-3; DNA: TGTGCCAGAAGCTTGAATTCGGACGGGGAAATCGGGGAGCTGTTTTTT; CDR3: CARSLNSDGEIGELFF
D: .; size: .; J: TRBJ2-3; V: TRBV6-1; DNA: TGTGCCAGCAGTGAGGGCGCCTTTAGCACAGATACGCAGTATTTT; CDR3: CASSEGAFSTDTQYF
D: .; size: once; J: TRBJ1-1; V: TRBV7-9; DNA: TGTGCCAGCAGCTCCCTAAGGACAGAGTCTAGGGGAGGGATAGCTTTCTTT; CDR3: CASSSLRTESRGGIAFF
D: .; size: once; J: TRBJ1-1; V: TRBV5-1; DNA: TGCGCCAGCAGCTTTAATTTGGGGTGGAGCACTGAAGCTTTCTTT; CDR3: CASSFNLGWSTEAFF
D: .; size: .; J: TRBJ2-3; V: TRBV13; DNA: TGTGCCAGCAGCCCCCCCAGCACAGATACGCAGTATTTT; CDR3: CASSPPSTDTQYF
D: .; size: .; J: TRBJ1-2; V: TRBV4-1; DNA: TGCGCCAGCAGCCAAGAAGGTAACTTTTATGGCTACACCTTC; CDR3: CASSQEGNFYGYTF
D: .; size: .; J: TRBJ1-1; V: TRBV13; DNA: TGTGCCAGCAGCTTGGGGCAGGGGAACACTGAAGCTTTCTTT; CDR3: CASSLGQGNTEAFF
D: TRBD2; size: .; J: TRBJ2-1; V: TRBV6-5; DNA: TGTGCCAGCAGGGGGGGACTAGCGGAATACAATGAGCAGTTCTTC; CDR3: CASRGGLAEYNEQFF
D: TRBD2; size: .; J: TRBJ2-5; V: TRBV30; DNA: TGTGCCTGGAGTGATGGGCGGGAGGAAGAGACCCAGTACTTC; CDR3: CAWSDGREEETQYF
D: .; size: .; J: TRBJ1-3; V: TRBV13; DNA: TGTGCCAGCAGCTTGGGGGTCTTGAGAAACACCATATATTTT; CDR3: CASSLGVLRNTIYF
D: TRBD2; size: .; J: TRBJ2-1; V: TRBV29-1; DNA: TGCAGCTTCCTGACTAGCGCAAATCTGGGTGAGCAGTTCTTC; CDR3: CSFLTSANLGEQFF
D: TRBD2; size: few; J: TRBJ2-7; V: TRBV5-6; DNA: TGTGCCAGCAGCTACGGTAGCGGGAGATTCGACGAGCAGTACTTC; CDR3: CASSYGSGRFDEQYF
D: .; size: .; J: TRBJ2-1; V: TRBV10-3; DNA: TGTGCCATCAGTGAGTCGACCCGACTAAGCTCCTACAATGAGCAGTTCTTC; CDR3: CAISESTRLSSYNEQFF
D: .; size: .; J: TRBJ2-3; V: TRBV2; DNA: TGTGCCGGGGCGGCACTAGCCTTTAGCACAGATACGCAGTATTTT; CDR3: CAGAALAFSTDTQYF
D: TRBD2; size: .; J: TRBJ2-1; V: TRBV5-1; DNA: TGCGCCAGCAGCCCGGTGGGCTGGGCGGGAGGACCTTCCTACAATGAGCAGTTCTTC; CDR3: CASSPVGWAGGPSYNEQFF
D: .; size: .; J: TRBJ2-7; V: TRBV7-2; DNA: TGTGCCAGCAGCTTACTCGCAGCCTCCTACGAGCAGTACTTC; CDR3: CASSLLAASYEQYF
D: .; size: .; J: TRBJ1-2; V: TRBV9; DNA: TGTGCCAGCAGCCTCAGCCCTGGGGGCTACACCTTC; CDR3: CASSLSPGGYTF
D: .; size: few; J: TRBJ1-5; V: TRBV28; DNA: TGTGCCAGCAATCGAGGTCTTACGGCCCAGCATTTT; CDR3: CASNRGLTAQHF